The present T cell receptor (beta chain) was sequenced within a study of blood T cells in healthy people across ages. Trimming at V came to 3 bases and at J to 3 bases, leaving 17 bases not matched to a gene. Germline V gives CDR1 KGHDR, CDR2 SFDVKD. The CDR3 totals 19 residues. A second PCR of roughly 7 to 11 cycles used a sample-barcoded 5' primer and a J-beta primer mix. Template switching added a 12-random-nucleotide identifier to every cDNA molecule. TCRdb reprocessed the 5' RACE reads with MiXCR, giving one entry per CDR3 protein. The sample shows fewer than 2 million distinct CDR3 sequences, about 39% of them seen only once. Healthy Russian Caucasian donors spanned ages about 6 to 90 years. Study-level results: Unknown CMV status may confound age-related changes in expanded clones. TCR beta diversity was tightly associated with the proportion of naive T cells.

This clonotype occurred a few times. What it binds is unknown. This chain connects TRBV24-1 to TRBJ2-5, with 8 nucleotides matching TRBD2. The receptor was isolated from a human donor in good health. Sequencing was done on a sample of blood. CDR3: CATSDVPVTAGGVKETQYF. DNA for the CDR3: TGTGCCACCAGTGATGTTCCTGTGACGGCGGGGGGCGTTAAAGAGACCCAGTACTTC.